One sample yielded the 26 T cell receptor beta chains listed below, sequenced in a study of OX40 agonist ivuxolimab in advanced cancers. Produced via immunoSEQ multiplex PCR; TCRdb's table is partial and in-frame only. The table lists approximately 52,000 clones, 75% to 90% of them singletons. The sample in question was CD4+ or CD8+ T cells sorted from blood, obtained in a trial of the OX40 agonist ivuxolimab. The source of these receptors is an adult with an advanced solid tumor such as melanoma, head and neck, liver or kidney cancer.

With regard to this clone: The germline gene is not matched at one end of the junction; a read error may be the cause. The chain employs TRBV11-2 and TRBJ2-5; 9 nucleotides align to TRBD1. There are 14 residues in the CDR3. From germline, CDR1 is SGHAT and CDR2 FQNNGV. The CDR3 DNA sequence: TGTGCCAGCAGCTTAGCAGGGGCCCGGACAGGGGCCAACTTC. Protein sequence: CASSLAGARTGANF. The full variable domain, in which reference TRBV11-2 and TRBJ2-5 provide the parts outside the CDR3, is EAGVAQSPRYKIIEKRQSVAFWCNPISGHATLYWYQQILGQGPKLLIQFQNNGVVDDSQLPKDRFSAERLKGVDSTLKIQPAKLEDSAVYLCASSLAGARTGANFGPGTRLLVL.

The chain is built from TRBV28 and TRBJ1-5; no firm D call. This CDR3 comprises 11 residues. Trimming shortened V by 5 bases and J by 3 bases, and 2 bases separated the two germline ends. Germline CDR1 is MDHEN and CDR2 is SYDVKM. CDR3 region: CASSANQPQHF. In DNA form, the CDR3 reads TGTGCCAGCAGTGCCAATCAGCCCCAGCATTTT.

The rearrangement links TRBV14 to TRBJ1-2; the D gene is possibly TRBD1 (5 bases). Trimming stripped 4 bases from V and 2 bases from J, with 17 bases between. Germline V CDR1 and CDR2: SGHDN, FVKESK. The CDR3 consists of 16 residues. The CDR3 DNA is TGTGCCAGCAGCCCCCTCTTTTTAGAGGGGAACTATGGCTACACCTTC. Amino acids: CASSPLFLEGNYGYTF. Based on the CDR3 plus reference TRBV14 and TRBJ1-2, the full variable domain is EAGVTQFPSHSVIEKGQTVTLRCDPISGHDNLYWYRRVMGKEIKFLLHFVKESKQDESGMPNNRFLAERTGGTYSTLKVQPAELEDSGVYFCASSPLFLEGNYGYTFGSGTRLTVV.

The chain has TRBV4-3 and TRBJ2-7; 8 positions match TRBD2. J gave up 4 bases and V 0 bases, and 11 bases lay outside the gene matches. In germline, CDR1 is LGHNA, CDR2 YSLEER. The CDR3 has 17 residues. CDR3 loop: CASSQDGVGGGRYEQYF. For the CDR3, the DNA is TGCGCCAGCAGCCAAGATGGAGTAGGCGGGGGGCGGTACGAGCAGTACTTC.

The chain couples TRBV7-2 to TRBJ2-1; no clear D. V was cut by 4 bases and J by 4 bases, with 11 bases left in between. The CDR3 runs 14 residues. In germline, CDR1 is SGHTA, CDR2 FQGNSA. Here the CDR3 DNA reads TGTGCCAGCAGCTCGGGCCTCGCTTACAATGAGCAGTTCTTC. Protein sequence: CASSSGLAYNEQFF.

The chain uses TRBV13 and TRBJ1-5; no clear D gene. Germline V gene sequence: CDR1 PRHDT, CDR2 FYEKMQ (reference sequence). The V end was cut by 0 bases, the J end by 5 bases, with 11 bases between. The CDR3 covers 15 residues. The CDR3, as DNA: TGTGCCAGCAGCTTAGGCGGCTCGGGGTATCAGCCCCAGCATTTT. It encodes CASSLGGSGYQPQHF.

This clone was seen just once. V usage is TRBV11-2 and J usage is TRBJ2-7; D unclear. The germline V gene has CDR1 SGHAT and CDR2 FQNNGV. Trimming took 1 base from V and 5 from J, leaving 9 bases between them. The length of the CDR3 is 13 residues. In nucleotides, the CDR3 is TGTGCCAGCAGCTTAGGGTCCATCAACGAGCAGTACTTC. This translates into CASSLGSINEQYF.

The rearrangement uses TRBV6-1 and TRBJ2-5; D may correspond to TRBD1 or TRBD2 (5 bases each). The last part of the DNA fits TRBJ2-7 better; the J call may be wrong. The germline gives CDR1 MNHNS, CDR2 SASEGT. The CDR3 sequence is 15 residues long. CDR3 bases: TGTGCCAGCAGTGTATTCGGGGACGGGATCTACGAGCAGTACTTC. It codes for CASSVFGDGIYEQYF.

The chain uses TRBV15 and TRBJ2-2, with D possibly matching TRBD1 (6 bases). CDR3 length: 14 amino acids. V was cut by 5 bases and J by 7 bases, with 14 bases left in between. The germline CDR1 and CDR2 sequences are LNHNV and YYDKDF (reference sequence). The CDR3 nucleotides read TGTGCCACCAGCGGTACAGGGCCCCACGGGGAGCTGTTTTTT. It codes for CATSGTGPHGELFF.

This chain links TRBV25-1 with TRBJ1-4, with a weak D call TRBD1 (6 bases). There are 14 residues in the CDR3. V gave up 0 bases and J gave up 7 bases, with 9 bases separating them. Germline loops: CDR1 MGHDK, CDR2 SYGVNS. This CDR3 is CASSEYRTAEKLFF. The CDR3, as DNA: TGTGCCAGCAGTGAATATCGGACAGCTGAAAAACTGTTTTTT. The full variable domain, completed using reference TRBV25-1 and TRBJ1-4, is EADIYQTPRYLVIGTGKKITLECSQTMGHDKMYWYQQDPGMELHLIHYSYGVNSTEKGDLSSESTVSRIRTEHFPLTLESARPSHTSQYLCASSEYRTAEKLFFGSGTQLSVL.

The chain has TRBV18 and TRBJ2-1; TRBD1 aligns across 7 bases. The J segment lost 4 bases and the V segment lost 5 bases, leaving 14 bases of the junction unmatched. Germline CDR1 and CDR2: KGHSH and LQKENI. CDR3 size: 17 residues. The CDR3 here is CASSDPRQGPLYNEQFF. CDR3 nucleotides: TGTGCCAGCTCAGACCCCCGACAGGGACCTTTATACAATGAGCAGTTCTTC.

V is TRBV19 and J is TRBJ1-5, with 9 positions matching TRBD1. This CDR3 is built from 14 residues. With 4 bases clipped from V and 7 bases from J, the junction kept 5 bases outside the gene matches. The germline gives CDR1 LNHDA, CDR2 SQIVND (reference sequence). CDR3 residues: CASSTRTGVQPQHF. As DNA, the CDR3 is TGTGCCAGTAGTACTCGGACAGGGGTGCAGCCCCAGCATTTT.

This rearrangement joins TRBV4-3 to TRBJ2-3, with TRBD2 identical over 9 bases. Germline V gives CDR1 LGHNA, CDR2 YSLEER. The J segment lost 2 bases and the V segment lost 0 bases, leaving 15 bases of the junction unmatched. The CDR3 runs 20 residues. DNA of the CDR3: TGCGCCAGCAGCCAAGATCCCTCCCTTTTAGCGGGGGCCTCCACAGATACGCAGTATTTT. This sequence encodes CASSQDPSLLAGASTDTQYF.

This clone was picked up one time. The rearrangement joins TRBV7-3 to TRBJ1-3; no definite D call. Per the germline V gene, CDR1 is SGHTA and CDR2 is FQGTGA. V shed 2 bases and J shed 4 bases, with 6 bases lying between them. CDR3 length: 13 amino acids. DNA of the CDR3: TGTGCCAGCAGCTTAGACCAAGGAAACACCATATATTTT. Residues: CASSLDQGNTIYF.

This clone qualifies as medium-sized (0.01 to 0.1%). The chain uses TRBV9 and TRBJ1-1, with D maybe TRBD1 (5 bases). Looked up from germline, CDR1 is SGDLS and CDR2 is YYNGEE. The CDR3 is made up of 15 amino acids. V shed 0 bases and J shed 4 bases, with 13 bases lying between them. The CDR3 is CASSVGMGTGTEAFF. The CDR3 bases are TGTGCCAGCAGCGTAGGAATGGGGACCGGCACTGAAGCTTTCTTT.

The rearrangement links TRBV9 to TRBJ1-4, with D possibly being TRBD1 (5 bases). CDR1 SGDLS and CDR2 YYNGEE come from the germline V gene. This CDR3 has 14 amino acids. V was clipped by 6 bases and J by 3 bases, with 12 bases between them. CDR3 nucleotides: TGTGCCAGCACCTCCGGGACCTCTAATGAAAAACTGTTTTTT. Its protein is CASTSGTSNEKLFF. The variable domain in full, with the rest retrieved from reference TRBV9 and TRBJ1-4, is DSGVTQTPKHLITATGQRVTLRCSPRSGDLSVYWYQQSLDQGLQFLIQYYNGEERAKGNILERFSAQQFPDLHSELNLSSLELGDSALYFCASTSGTSNEKLFFGSGTQLSVL.

The chain is built from TRBV27 and TRBJ1-5; D not resolved. This CDR3 region has 15 residues. Trimming pared 8 bases from V and 0 bases from J, leaving 14 bases between. CDR1 and CDR2 from the germline V gene are MNHEY and SMNVEV (reference sequence). CDR3 coding DNA: TGTGCCAGCGCCCCCTGGGCAAATAGCAATCAGCCCCAGCATTTT. Its protein is CASAPWANSNQPQHF.

The rearrangement uses TRBV7-9 and TRBJ2-5, with D maybe TRBD1 (6 bases). This CDR3 has 14 residues. The germline V gene encodes CDR1 SEHNR and CDR2 FQNEAQ (reference sequence). Trimming removed 6 bases from V and 5 bases from J, with 16 bases in between. The CDR3 DNA is TGTGCCAGCAGAAGAGAAGGACAGTGGGAGACCCAGTACTTC. Its translation is CASRREGQWETQYF.

V and J are TRBV2 and TRBJ2-3, with 7 nucleotides matching TRBD2. This CDR3 contains 16 residues. Trimming removed 10 bases from V and 1 base from J; junction bases left unmatched: 14. The germline CDR1 and CDR2 sequences are SNHLY and FYNNEI. CDR3: CATVRWGGTGTDTQYF. In nucleotides, the CDR3 is TGTGCCACCGTTCGGTGGGGGGGGACCGGCACAGATACGCAGTATTTT.

The chain recombines TRBV10-3 with TRBJ2-7, with D possibly matching TRBD2 (6 bases). Trimming took 6 bases from V and 4 from J, leaving 10 bases between them. CDR1 and CDR2 from the germline V gene are ENHRY and SYGVKD. There are 12 residues in the CDR3. Here the CDR3 reads CAIRDSGYEQYF. The CDR3 DNA follows: TGTGCCATCAGAGATAGCGGATACGAGCAGTACTTC.

The V and J genes are TRBV28 and TRBJ1-5; a possible D gene is TRBD1 (5 bases). The V end lost 10 bases, the J end lost 0 bases, and 16 bases lay between the germline ends. The germline V gene has CDR1 MDHEN and CDR2 SYDVKM. CDR3 length: 15 amino acids. The CDR3 region has the DNA TGTGCCACCCTCCGGGGGGTAGTTAGCAATCAGCCCCAGCATTTT. This codes for CATLRGVVSNQPQHF.

The rearrangement links TRBV7-9 to TRBJ2-5, with a tentative D call TRBD1 (5 bases). The CDR3 length is 13 residues. Germline assignment: CDR1 SEHNR and CDR2 FQNEAQ (reference sequence). The V and J ends lost 7 bases and 5 bases respectively, with 14 bases between them. The CDR3, as DNA: TGTGCCAGCATATCAGGGTTAGGGGAGACCCAGTACTTC. Residues: CASISGLGETQYF.

V gene TRBV4-1 combines with J gene TRBJ2-5; D gene unclear. The CDR3 contains 15 residues. Trimming cost V 0 bases and J 5 bases, with 13 bases left between them. Looked up from germline, CDR1 is MGHRA and CDR2 is YSYEKL. CDR3 sequence: CASSQDSTYGETQYF. The DNA of the CDR3 is TGCGCCAGCAGCCAAGACTCCACCTATGGGGAGACCCAGTACTTC.

This chain uses TRBV9 with TRBJ2-1; D might be TRBD2 (7 bases). The CDR3 spans 16 residues. Trimming shortened V by 4 bases and J by 4 bases, and 18 bases separated the two germline ends. Looked up from germline, CDR1 is SGDLS and CDR2 is YYNGEE. The CDR3 bases are TGTGCCAGCAGCACCCTAGGGGGGGGCAAATACAATGAGCAGTTCTTC. This translates into CASSTLGGGKYNEQFF. The full variable domain, its missing parts supplied by reference TRBV9 and TRBJ2-1, is DSGVTQTPKHLITATGQRVTLRCSPRSGDLSVYWYQQSLDQGLQFLIQYYNGEERAKGNILERFSAQQFPDLHSELNLSSLELGDSALYFCASSTLGGGKYNEQFFGPGTRLTVL.

This chain links TRBV5-8 with TRBJ2-2; weak D call: TRBD2 (7 bases). Between the trimmed V and J ends, which lost 1 base and 6 bases, there was a span of 13 bases. The CDR3 spans 15 residues. Germline V lookup: CDR1 SGHTS, CDR2 YDEGEE. CDR3 sequence: CASSLWGGSAGELFF. The CDR3 region has the DNA TGTGCCAGCAGCTTGTGGGGGGGCTCCGCCGGGGAGCTGTTTTTT.

This clone was detected only once. The chain recombines TRBV7-9 with TRBJ1-2, with D maybe TRBD1 (5 bases). Germline assignment: CDR1 SEHNR and CDR2 FQNEAQ (reference sequence). The CDR3 sequence is 16 residues long. V dropped 0 bases and J dropped 2 bases, with 13 bases sitting between them. For the CDR3, the DNA is TGTGCCAGCAGCTTAGCGGGACGGACACTAAACTATGGCTACACCTTC. Its translation is CASSLAGRTLNYGYTF.